This is a list of T cell receptor beta chains from one sample in a study of cytomegalovirus exposure and HLA in healthy donors. Assay: immunoSEQ multiplex PCR; the TCRdb copy retains only in-frame clones and omits some. The data show fewer than 150,000 clones, roughly 80% seen once. The material sequenced was PBMCs. The receptor source for this set is a female donor in good health and CMV-seropositive. The CDR3 runs from the conserved cysteine through the conserved F or W. A D gene is named only where the DNA matches it firmly. The size field is filled for only some rows; it gives once, few, many or a size class.

v_call: TRBV5-1; d_call: TRBD2; j_call: TRBJ2-1; clone_size: .; cdr3_aa: CASSSSGTYNEQFF; cdr3_nt: TGCGCCAGCAGCTCTAGCGGGACCTACAATGAGCAGTTCTTC
v_call: TRBV12-1; d_call: .; j_call: TRBJ1-5; clone_size: .; cdr3_aa: CASSFERPNNQPQHF; cdr3_nt: TGTGCCAGCAGCTTTGAGCGGCCAAACAATCAGCCCCAGCATTTT
v_call: TRBV18; d_call: .; j_call: TRBJ1-1; clone_size: .; cdr3_aa: CASSPKDSHTEAFF; cdr3_nt: TGTGCCAGCTCACCAAAGGACAGCCACACTGAAGCTTTCTTT
v_call: TRBV18; d_call: .; j_call: TRBJ1-2; clone_size: .; cdr3_aa: CASSPINLDSSFNYGYTF; cdr3_nt: TGTGCCAGCTCACCGATTAACTTGGACAGCTCATTCAACTATGGCTACACCTTC
v_call: TRBV18; d_call: .; j_call: TRBJ2-7; clone_size: few; cdr3_aa: CASSPGVGARGYEQYF; cdr3_nt: TGTGCCAGCTCACCAGGCGTAGGGGCGCGGGGTTACGAGCAGTACTTC
v_call: TRBV27; d_call: TRBD1; j_call: TRBJ2-7; clone_size: .; cdr3_aa: CASSPRSQGPFSYEQYF; cdr3_nt: TGTGCCAGCAGTCCTAGGTCACAGGGGCCATTCTCCTACGAGCAGTACTTC
v_call: TRBV7-6; d_call: TRBD2; j_call: TRBJ2-3; clone_size: .; cdr3_aa: CASSLVGLAGTDTQYF; cdr3_nt: TGTGCCAGCAGCTTAGTGGGACTAGCTGGCACAGATACGCAGTATTTT
v_call: TRBV5-1; d_call: .; j_call: TRBJ1-2; clone_size: .; cdr3_aa: CASSSSGEPTFYGYTF; cdr3_nt: TGCGCCAGCAGCTCCAGCGGGGAACCCACTTTCTATGGCTACACCTTC
v_call: TRBV9; d_call: .; j_call: TRBJ2-2; clone_size: .; cdr3_aa: CASSVEEGLNTGELFF; cdr3_nt: TGTGCCAGCAGCGTAGAGGAGGGCCTGAACACCGGGGAGCTGTTTTTT
v_call: TRBV7-9; d_call: .; j_call: TRBJ2-1; clone_size: .; cdr3_aa: CASIPWGKVPGGHNEQFF; cdr3_nt: TGTGCCAGCATCCCTTGGGGAAAAGTCCCAGGGGGGCACAATGAGCAGTTCTTC
v_call: TRBV28; d_call: TRBD2; j_call: TRBJ2-7; clone_size: .; cdr3_aa: CASSPGTSYEQYF; cdr3_nt: TGTGCCAGCAGTCCCGGGACTAGCTACGAGCAGTACTTC
v_call: TRBV2; d_call: TRBD2; j_call: TRBJ2-3; clone_size: .; cdr3_aa: CASSEGLAGADTQYF; cdr3_nt: TGTGCCAGCAGTGAAGGGCTAGCGGGGGCAGATACGCAGTATTTT
v_call: TRBV5-4; d_call: .; j_call: TRBJ2-3; clone_size: .; cdr3_aa: CASTLIGGASTDTQYF; cdr3_nt: TGTGCCAGCACCTTAATAGGGGGGGCTAGCACAGATACGCAGTATTTT
v_call: TRBV7-3; d_call: .; j_call: TRBJ2-3; clone_size: .; cdr3_aa: CASSSPVGGGLGTQYF; cdr3_nt: TGTGCCAGCAGCTCCCCCGTGGGCGGGGGCCTTGGGACGCAGTATTTT
v_call: TRBV4-2; d_call: .; j_call: TRBJ1-4; clone_size: .; cdr3_aa: CASSQTATGLNLLEKLFF; cdr3_nt: TGTGCCAGCAGCCAAACCGCGACTGGACTCAATCTTCTTGAAAAACTGTTTTTT
v_call: TRBV7-9; d_call: TRBD1; j_call: TRBJ2-6; clone_size: .; cdr3_aa: CASSTQGIVLTF; cdr3_nt: TGTGCCAGCAGTACACAGGGGATCGTCCTGACTTTC
v_call: TRBV19; d_call: TRBD1; j_call: TRBJ1-1; clone_size: .; cdr3_aa: CASSPGQGSTEAFF; cdr3_nt: TGTGCCAGTAGCCCGGGACAGGGGTCCACTGAAGCTTTCTTT
v_call: TRBV10-2; d_call: .; j_call: TRBJ1-1; clone_size: .; cdr3_aa: CASRPGGKMNTEAFF; cdr3_nt: TGCGCCAGCCGACCGGGGGGTAAGATGAACACTGAAGCTTTCTTT
v_call: TRBV7-3; d_call: .; j_call: TRBJ1-6; clone_size: .; cdr3_aa: CASSTLQGSPLHF; cdr3_nt: TGTGCCAGCAGCACCTTACAGGGCTCACCCCTCCACTTT
v_call: TRBV7-2; d_call: .; j_call: TRBJ1-2; clone_size: .; cdr3_aa: CASSTDYAPNGYTF; cdr3_nt: TGTGCCAGCAGCACCGACTACGCGCCGAATGGCTACACCTTC
v_call: TRBV7-3; d_call: .; j_call: TRBJ2-3; clone_size: .; cdr3_aa: CASSSRGPADTQYF; cdr3_nt: TGTGCCAGCAGCTCGCGGGGGCCCGCAGATACGCAGTATTTT
v_call: TRBV2; d_call: .; j_call: TRBJ1-2; clone_size: .; cdr3_aa: CASSEAEVSWKGYTF; cdr3_nt: TGTGCCAGCAGTGAAGCTGAGGTCTCCTGGAAGGGCTACACCTTC
v_call: TRBV19; d_call: .; j_call: TRBJ2-7; clone_size: .; cdr3_aa: CASSMTGGVEQYF; cdr3_nt: TGTGCCAGTAGTATGACAGGTGGAGTCGAGCAGTACTTC